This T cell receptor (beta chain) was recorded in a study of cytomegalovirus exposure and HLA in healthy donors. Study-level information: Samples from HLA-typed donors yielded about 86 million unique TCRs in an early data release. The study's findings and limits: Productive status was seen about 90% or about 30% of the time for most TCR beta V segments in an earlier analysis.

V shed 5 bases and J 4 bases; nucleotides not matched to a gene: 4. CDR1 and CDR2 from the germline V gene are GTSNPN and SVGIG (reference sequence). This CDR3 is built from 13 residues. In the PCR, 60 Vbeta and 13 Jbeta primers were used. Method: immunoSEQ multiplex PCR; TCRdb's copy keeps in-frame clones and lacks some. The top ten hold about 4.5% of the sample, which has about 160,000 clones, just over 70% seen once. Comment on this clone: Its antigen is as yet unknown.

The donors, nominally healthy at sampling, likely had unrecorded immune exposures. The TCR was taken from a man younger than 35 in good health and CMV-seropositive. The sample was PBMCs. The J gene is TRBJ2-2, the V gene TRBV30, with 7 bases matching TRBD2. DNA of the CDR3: TGTGCCTGGGGGAGGGACTCCACCGGGGAGCTGTTTTTT. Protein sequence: CAWGRDSTGELFF.